This is a list of T cell receptor beta chains from one sample in a study of blood T cell repertoires in COVID-19. Profiled with immunoSEQ multiplex PCR; TCRdb holds only in-frame clones, not every one. The table shows some 130,000 clones, with 78% occurring only once. Sequenced input: PBMCs or T cells enriched from blood (not recorded which). These receptors were collected from a woman in her forties or fifties who had recovered from COVID-19. The CDR3 runs from the conserved cysteine through the conserved F or W. A D gene is named only where the DNA matches it firmly. Clone sizes are given selectively: once, few, many, or a class where the clone is expanded.

V,J,size,D,DNA,CDR3
TRBV12-5,TRBJ1-5,-,-,TGTGCTAGTGGTCCCGGCTTTAGGGGCAGTAATCAGCCCCAGCATTTT,CASGPGFRGSNQPQHF
TRBV7-8,TRBJ2-1,-,TRBD2,TGTGCCAGCAGCTTAGTGACTAGCGGCCGTAATGAGCAGTTCTTC,CASSLVTSGRNEQFF
TRBV27,TRBJ1-1,-,TRBD1,TGTGCCAGCAGCGACAGGGTCAGCAGAAACACTGAAGCTTTCTTT,CASSDRVSRNTEAFF
TRBV15,TRBJ2-3,-,-,TGTGCCACCAGCAGAGATCGGGGGACCACAGATACGCAGTATTTT,CATSRDRGTTDTQYF
TRBV27,TRBJ2-3,-,-,TGTGCCAGCAGCCCAGTAACCACAGATACGCAGTATTTT,CASSPVTTDTQYF
TRBV19,TRBJ2-5,-,TRBD1,TGTGCCAGTAGTGTACAGGGGGGTGAGACCCAGTACTTC,CASSVQGGETQYF
TRBV15,TRBJ1-3,-,-,TGTGCCACCAGCAGAGATAGCCAGGGGACCCTTTTT,CATSRDSQGTLF
TRBV6-1,TRBJ2-3,-,-,TGTGCCAGCAGTGAGGGCCTAGCCGGCACAGATACGCAGTATTTT,CASSEGLAGTDTQYF
TRBV7-2,TRBJ1-4,-,TRBD1,TGTGCCAGCAGCGCAAACAGGGGGGGTGAAAAACTGTTTTTT,CASSANRGGEKLFF
TRBV2,TRBJ2-4,-,-,TGTGCCAGCAGTGAATGGACATCGGACATTCAGTACTTC,CASSEWTSDIQYF
TRBV2,TRBJ2-5,few,TRBD1,TGTGCCAGCAATACGGACAGGGTTGAGACCCAGTACTTC,CASNTDRVETQYF
TRBV7-3,TRBJ2-1,-,-,TGTGCCAGCAGCCTCTCCCTCTACAATGAGCAGTTCTTC,CASSLSLYNEQFF
TRBV3-1/TRBV3-2,TRBJ2-5,-,-,TGTGCCAGCAGCCAAGAGGGACTTAAGGGTCGACAAGAGACCCAGTACTTC,CASSQEGLKGRQETQYF
TRBV5-1,TRBJ2-2,-,TRBD2,TGCGCCAGCAGTCCCCCGACTAGCGTTGACACCGGGGAGCTGTTTTTT,CASSPPTSVDTGELFF
TRBV5-4,TRBJ1-2,-,-,TGTGCCAGCAGCTTGGCAGGGACAAACTATGGCTACACCTTC,CASSLAGTNYGYTF
TRBV5-1,TRBJ1-1,-,-,TGCGCCAGCAGCTTGAGGGCGGAGGACACTGAAGCTTTCTTT,CASSLRAEDTEAFF
TRBV7-3,TRBJ2-1,once,-,TGTGCCAGCAGCCCTAATAACAATGAGCAGTTCTTC,CASSPNNNEQFF
TRBV28,TRBJ1-2,-,-,TGTGCCAGCAGTTCGGGCTATGGCTACACCTTC,CASSSGYGYTF
TRBV13,TRBJ2-1,-,TRBD2,TGTGCCAGCAGTCCCCTGCGGGGGGACCTCAATGAGCAGTTCTTC,CASSPLRGDLNEQFF
TRBV5-1,TRBJ1-1,many,-,TGCGCCAGCAGCTTGGACAGTACGAACACTGAAGCTTTCTTT,CASSLDSTNTEAFF
TRBV28,TRBJ1-2,-,-,TGTGCCAGCAGACCGGACAGTAACTATGGCTACACCTTC,CASRPDSNYGYTF
TRBV20-1,TRBJ1-2,-,-,TGCAGCGGGGTTGATGGCTACACCTTC,CSGVDGYTF
TRBV7-2,TRBJ2-7,-,-,TGTGCCAGCAGCTTAGAGGAGACCTACGAGCAGTACTTC,CASSLEETYEQYF
TRBV6-5,TRBJ1-1,many,-,TGTGCCAGCAGTTACTCGGGCCAGGAGGGGAACACTGAAGCTTTCTTT,CASSYSGQEGNTEAFF
TRBV7-3,TRBJ1-4,-,TRBD1,TGTGCCAGCAGCCGGGCCAGGGGGGAAAAACTGTTTTTT,CASSRARGEKLFF
TRBV28,TRBJ1-1,-,-,TGTGCCAGCAGTTCACCAACAGGCACTGAAGCTTTCTTT,CASSSPTGTEAFF
TRBV4-2,TRBJ2-1,-,-,TGTGCCAGCAGCCAAGTGGATAGCACCCGCTCCTACAATGAGCAGTTCTTC,CASSQVDSTRSYNEQFF
TRBV10-3,TRBJ2-6,-,TRBD1,TGTGCCATCAGTGAACAGGGGGTCGCTGGGGCCAACGTCCTGACTTTC,CAISEQGVAGANVLTF
TRBV28,TRBJ1-5,-,-,TGTGCCAGCAGTCAACAGGGAATGCCCCAGCATTTT,CASSQQGMPQHF